The rows below give T cell receptor beta chains drawn from one sample of a study of T cells after yellow fever vaccination. Each CDR3 protein is one row after TCRdb ran MiXCR on the 5' RACE reads. The profile shows 400,000 or so distinct CDR3 sequences, 11% of them singletons. Source: PBMCs, taken on the day of the first yellow fever vaccination. The origin of the receptors is a man between 18 and 35 years old who received the YFV17D yellow fever vaccine. CDR3s include the opening cysteine and the closing phenylalanine or tryptophan. The D gene is left open where the match is weak. Clone size is given for some rows only: seen once, a few or many times, or a class if the clone is expanded.

V gene,D gene,J gene,clone size,CDR3 protein,CDR3 DNA
TRBV12-3/TRBV12-4,-,TRBJ2-1,many,CASSPDRVIADEQFF,TGTGCCAGCAGTCCCGACAGGGTAATAGCGGATGAGCAGTTCTTC
TRBV5-1,-,TRBJ2-1,few,CASSWYRSRDYNEQFF,TGCGCCAGCAGCTGGTACAGGTCCCGTGACTACAATGAGCAGTTCTTC
TRBV20-1,TRBD1,TRBJ1-2,-,CSAARQGTFRGYTF,TGCAGTGCGGCCAGACAGGGGACCTTTCGTGGCTACACCTTC
TRBV5-6,-,TRBJ2-3,many,CATGGPRGDTQYF,TGTGCCACCGGCGGGCCTCGGGGGGATACGCAGTATTTT
TRBV4-3,-,TRBJ2-1,-,CASSLRIAIGNNEQFF,TGCGCCAGCAGCCTGAGAATAGCGATCGGGAACAATGAGCAGTTCTTC
TRBV20-1,TRBD1,TRBJ1-5,few,CSATRDSNQPQHF,TGCAGTGCTACCCGGGACAGTAATCAGCCCCAGCATTTT
TRBV12-3/TRBV12-4,TRBD2,TRBJ2-1,-,CASSRTPGGANEQFF,TGTGCCAGCAGCAGGACGCCGGGGGGAGCCAATGAGCAGTTCTTC
TRBV10-3,TRBD1,TRBJ2-1,-,CAISESMGRQGRDNEQFF,TGTGCCATCAGTGAGTCTATGGGCCGACAGGGCCGGGACAATGAGCAGTTCTTC
TRBV6-2/TRBV6-3,-,TRBJ1-5,-,CASSYGRQPQHF,TGTGCCAGCAGTTACGGGCGGCAGCCCCAGCATTTT
TRBV9,-,TRBJ2-1,-,CASSVLSGATYNEQFF,TGTGCCAGCAGCGTCCTGAGCGGTGCCACGTACAATGAGCAGTTCTTC
TRBV6-5,-,TRBJ1-1,-,CASSWTVGDTEAFF,TGTGCCAGCAGTTGGACAGTGGGAGACACTGAAGCTTTCTTT
TRBV12-3/TRBV12-4,TRBD1,TRBJ1-3,-,CASSPGQVSGNTIYF,TGTGCCAGCAGCCCGGGACAGGTCTCTGGAAACACCATATATTTT
TRBV5-1,TRBD2,TRBJ2-1,-,CASSLDPGTSGGANEQFF,TGCGCCAGCAGCTTGGACCCCGGGACTAGCGGGGGGGCCAATGAGCAGTTCTTC
TRBV10-1,TRBD1,TRBJ1-1,-,CASSERTGGSAFF,TGCGCCAGCAGTGAACGGACAGGGGGCTCGGCTTTCTTT
TRBV7-2,TRBD1,TRBJ2-1,few,CASSPRGPSYNEQFF,TGTGCCAGCAGCCCCAGGGGGCCTTCCTACAATGAGCAGTTCTTC
TRBV27,-,TRBJ2-5,few,CASSSSGTGFWDQYF,TGTGCCAGCAGTTCATCCGGGACTGGCTTCTGGGACCAGTACTTC
TRBV7-2,-,TRBJ2-1,-,CASSLAPGSYNEQFF,TGTGCCAGCAGCTTAGCCCCAGGGTCCTACAATGAGCAGTTCTTC
TRBV5-1,TRBD1,TRBJ1-1,few,CASSSGTGSITEAFF,TGCGCCAGCAGCTCCGGGACAGGGTCGATCACTGAAGCTTTCTTT
TRBV3-1,TRBD1,TRBJ1-1,-,CASSQQGVNTEAFF,TGTGCCAGCAGCCAACAGGGGGTGAACACTGAAGCTTTCTTT
TRBV7-2,-,TRBJ2-5,-,CASSSVSWGGETQYF,TGTGCCAGCAGCTCGGTGTCTTGGGGAGGAGAGACCCAGTACTTC
TRBV6-2/TRBV6-3,-,TRBJ2-7,-,CASAWGRGYEQYF,TGTGCCAGCGCTTGGGGCAGGGGCTACGAGCAGTACTTC
TRBV4-1,-,TRBJ2-1,-,CATSPGVGGVYNEQFF,TGCGCCACCAGCCCAGGGGTCGGAGGGGTTTACAATGAGCAGTTCTTC
TRBV9,TRBD1,TRBJ1-4,-,CASSVREGANEKLFF,TGTGCCAGCAGCGTCCGTGAGGGGGCCAATGAAAAACTGTTTTTT
TRBV19,TRBD2,TRBJ2-1,-,CASIDSGGGVNEQFF,TGTGCCAGTATAGATAGCGGGGGGGGCGTAAATGAGCAGTTCTTC
TRBV4-3,-,TRBJ2-1,few,CASSQAGGHEQFF,TGCGCCAGCAGCCAAGCCGGGGGGCATGAGCAGTTCTTC
TRBV11-1,-,TRBJ1-1,few,CASRPIRGGPEAFF,TGTGCCAGCAGACCTATCCGCGGAGGCCCTGAAGCTTTCTTT
TRBV18,TRBD1,TRBJ1-5,few,CASSQGAGQPQHF,TGTGCCAGCTCACAGGGGGCCGGTCAGCCCCAGCATTTT
TRBV12-5,-,TRBJ2-5,many,CASGSQETQYF,TGTGCTAGTGGTTCCCAGGAGACCCAGTACTTC
TRBV4-3,-,TRBJ1-2,few,CASSQGADGVYGYTF,TGCGCCAGCAGCCAGGGCGCGGACGGCGTCTATGGCTACACCTTC
TRBV18,TRBD2,TRBJ2-7,few,CASSPERGSTYEQYF,TGTGCCAGCTCACCCGAGCGGGGGAGCACCTACGAGCAGTACTTC
TRBV30,TRBD1,TRBJ1-6,few,CAWSGDRRGSPLHF,TGTGCCTGGAGTGGGGACAGGAGGGGGTCACCCCTCCACTTT
TRBV7-9,-,TRBJ2-4,-,CASSPWSTNIQYF,TGTGCCAGCAGCCCGTGGTCGACAAACATTCAGTACTTC
TRBV7-9,TRBD1,TRBJ1-1,few,CASSRQGTSEAFF,TGTGCCAGCAGCAGACAGGGGACGAGTGAAGCTTTCTTT
TRBV19,-,TRBJ2-3,-,CASSSYHTDTQYF,TGTGCCAGTAGTAGCTACCACACAGATACGCAGTATTTT
TRBV7-8,-,TRBJ1-1,few,CASGAAGKLEAFF,TGTGCCAGTGGGGCGGCGGGGAAGCTTGAAGCTTTCTTT
TRBV6-1,TRBD2,TRBJ2-5,-,CASTPSGGNQETQYF,TGTGCCAGCACCCCAAGCGGGGGGAATCAAGAGACCCAGTACTTC
TRBV7-2,TRBD1,TRBJ1-2,many,CASVAGGFSPGYTF,TGTGCCAGCGTCGCAGGGGGCTTCTCCCCTGGCTACACCTTC
TRBV29-1,-,TRBJ1-1,few,CSVEIPTLTYRLAAFF,TGCAGCGTTGAAATCCCTACGCTAACGTACCGGTTGGCAGCTTTCTTT
TRBV3-1,-,TRBJ2-5,few,CASSQVRILKQTQYF,TGTGCCAGCAGCCAAGTGAGGATCCTCAAACAGACCCAGTACTTC
TRBV15,TRBD1,TRBJ1-4,few,CATSWGQGARATNEKLFF,TGTGCCACCAGCTGGGGACAGGGGGCCCGTGCAACTAATGAAAAACTGTTTTTT
TRBV18,-,TRBJ2-7,-,CASSPQDASSYEQYF,TGTGCCAGCTCACCACAGGACGCGAGCTCCTACGAGCAGTACTTC